This T cell receptor (beta chain) stems from a study of PD-L1 blockade in urothelial cancer. Into every PCR, synthetic TCR analog templates were spiked. Assay used: immunoSEQ multiplex PCR; TCRdb lists only in-frame clones, some missing. The repertoire holds some 100,000 clones, about 90% seen once, with almost 0.95% in the top ten. V gave up 4 bases and J gave up 5 bases; unmatched junction bases: 7. Germline loops: CDR1 SGHNT, CDR2 YYREEE (reference sequence). This CDR3 has 15 residues. Overall study results and limits: Clones that were tumor-associated expanded more in the blood of durable-benefit patients at 3 weeks.

Comments on this clone: Its antigen is undetermined.

This clonotype originated in a woman of 80 years or more with urothelial cancer. The sample here was PBMCs, taken around atezolizumab (anti-PD-L1) treatment. The chain is built from TRBV5-4 and TRBJ2-1, with 9 positions matching TRBD1. In nucleotides, the CDR3 is TGTGCCAGCAGCACCCTGGGACAGGGTGACAATGAGCAGTTCTTC. Translating gives CASSTLGQGDNEQFF. The full variable domain, completed using reference TRBV5-4 and TRBJ2-1, is ETGVTQSPTHLIKTRGQQVTLRCSSQSGHNTVSWYQQALGQGPQFIFQYYREEENGRGNFPPRFSGLQFPNYSSELNVNALELDDSALYLCASSTLGQGDNEQFFGPGTRLTVL.